A selection of T cell receptor beta chains follows, all from one sample in a study of OX40 agonist ivuxolimab in advanced cancers. The data were produced by immunoSEQ multiplex PCR, yet TCRdb's version contains in-frame clones alone and is incomplete. The top ten clones hold approximately 1.7% of a sample with tens of thousands of clones, around 80% of them seen once. The sequences come from CD4+ or CD8+ T cells sorted from blood, collected in a trial of the OX40 agonist ivuxolimab. These receptors came from an adult with an advanced solid tumor such as melanoma, head and neck, liver or kidney cancer. Each CDR3 is given without its conserved first and last residue. Clone size is given for some rows only: seen once, a few or many times, or a class if the clone is expanded.

j_call: TRBJ1-1
v_call: TRBV5-1
clone_size: -
cdr3_aa: ASTTKGEGEAF

j_call: TRBJ2-5
v_call: TRBV5-1
clone_size: once
cdr3_aa: ASCSGRGVAETQY

j_call: TRBJ1-2
v_call: TRBV30
clone_size: -
cdr3_aa: AWSTDREAGYT

j_call: TRBJ1-1
v_call: TRBV19
clone_size: -
cdr3_aa: ASSIEIMAF

j_call: TRBJ1-2
v_call: TRBV7-2
clone_size: -
cdr3_aa: ASSLEVGRGYT

j_call: TRBJ2-3
v_call: TRBV11-2
clone_size: -
cdr3_aa: ASRLIVSTDTQY

j_call: TRBJ2-7
v_call: TRBV28
clone_size: -
cdr3_aa: ASSLSPRREQY

j_call: TRBJ1-2
v_call: TRBV28
clone_size: -
cdr3_aa: ASSPGLGGAGYT

j_call: TRBJ1-2
v_call: TRBV30
clone_size: -
cdr3_aa: AWIPAGGRGYT

j_call: TRBJ1-4
v_call: TRBV7-2
clone_size: -
cdr3_aa: ASSPYGTNEKLF

j_call: TRBJ1-2
v_call: TRBV2
clone_size: -
cdr3_aa: ASRRGYT

j_call: TRBJ2-5
v_call: TRBV28
clone_size: once
cdr3_aa: ASSPPKSAQY

j_call: TRBJ2-1
v_call: TRBV28
clone_size: -
cdr3_aa: ASISGGNSYNEQF

j_call: TRBJ1-4
v_call: TRBV30
clone_size: few
cdr3_aa: AWSIREKLF

j_call: TRBJ1-3
v_call: TRBV2
clone_size: -
cdr3_aa: ASSDPRVGNTIY

j_call: TRBJ1-1
v_call: TRBV9
clone_size: -
cdr3_aa: ASSVGGGRNTEAF

j_call: TRBJ2-3
v_call: TRBV10-3
clone_size: once
cdr3_aa: AISDPGTSTDTQY

j_call: TRBJ1-3
v_call: TRBV28
clone_size: -
cdr3_aa: ASSLPVGLTRNTIY

j_call: TRBJ1-3
v_call: TRBV7-2
clone_size: few
cdr3_aa: ASSSNGGQSGNTIY

j_call: TRBJ2-5
v_call: TRBV25-1
clone_size: -
cdr3_aa: ASRRSQETQY

j_call: TRBJ2-1
v_call: TRBV9
clone_size: -
cdr3_aa: ASSARLTSGEVNEQF

j_call: TRBJ1-2
v_call: TRBV9
clone_size: -
cdr3_aa: ASSPHGGGQSVYGYT

j_call: TRBJ2-3
v_call: TRBV7-3
clone_size: -
cdr3_aa: ASSLGGEGTDTQY

j_call: TRBJ2-6
v_call: TRBV19
clone_size: once
cdr3_aa: ASSETGGSKANVLT

j_call: TRBJ2-5
v_call: TRBV5-4
clone_size: -
cdr3_aa: ASSSGRGAGGQETQY

j_call: TRBJ2-2
v_call: TRBV16
clone_size: -
cdr3_aa: ASSQSTGINTGELF

j_call: TRBJ1-5
v_call: TRBV4-1
clone_size: once
cdr3_aa: ASSPSRVRGGNQPQH